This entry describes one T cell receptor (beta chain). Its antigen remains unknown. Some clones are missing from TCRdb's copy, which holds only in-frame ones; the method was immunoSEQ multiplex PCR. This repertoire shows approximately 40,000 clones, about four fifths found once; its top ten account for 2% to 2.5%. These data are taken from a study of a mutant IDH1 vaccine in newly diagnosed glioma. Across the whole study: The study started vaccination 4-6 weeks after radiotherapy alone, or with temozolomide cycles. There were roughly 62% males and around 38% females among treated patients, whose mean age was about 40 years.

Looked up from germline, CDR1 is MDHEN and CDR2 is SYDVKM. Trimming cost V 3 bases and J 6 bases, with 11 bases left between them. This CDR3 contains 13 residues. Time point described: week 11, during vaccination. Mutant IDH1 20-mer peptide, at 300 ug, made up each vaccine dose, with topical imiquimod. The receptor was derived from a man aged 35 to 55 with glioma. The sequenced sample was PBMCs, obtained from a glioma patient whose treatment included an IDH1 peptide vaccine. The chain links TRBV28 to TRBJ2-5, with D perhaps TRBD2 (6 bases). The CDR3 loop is CASSFGGSQTQYF. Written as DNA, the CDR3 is TGTGCCAGCAGTTTTGGAGGGAGCCAGACCCAGTACTTC.